This record concerns one T cell receptor beta chain sequence. Its matching antigen is unknown. One end of the junction is discordant with germline, which a read error may explain. These data originate in a study of blood T cells in healthy people across ages. Study-wide points: Across the age range, TCR beta diversity per million T cells fell in a roughly linear way. Diversity estimates drawn from one million T cells were deemed underestimates.

Roughly 10 milliliters of peripheral blood were drawn from each donor. Using a J-beta primer mix together with a sample-barcoded 5' primer, a second PCR was run for roughly 6 to 12 cycles. One entry per CDR3 protein, called by TCRdb with MiXCR from the 5' RACE reads. Here the sample spans approximately 400,000 distinct CDR3 sequences, about 49% being singletons. This clonotype was sampled from a man aged 55-75 years in good health. The sequencing sample was made of blood.

CDR3 in DNA: TGTGCCAGCAGTTATGGGATGGGGGGGACTCAAGAGATCCAGTACTTC. Amino acids: CASSYGMGGTQEIQYF. The chain uses TRBV6-5 and TRBJ2-5; 7 bases are shared with TRBD2. CDR3 length equals 16 residues. Germline CDR1 and CDR2: MNHEY and SVGAGI.